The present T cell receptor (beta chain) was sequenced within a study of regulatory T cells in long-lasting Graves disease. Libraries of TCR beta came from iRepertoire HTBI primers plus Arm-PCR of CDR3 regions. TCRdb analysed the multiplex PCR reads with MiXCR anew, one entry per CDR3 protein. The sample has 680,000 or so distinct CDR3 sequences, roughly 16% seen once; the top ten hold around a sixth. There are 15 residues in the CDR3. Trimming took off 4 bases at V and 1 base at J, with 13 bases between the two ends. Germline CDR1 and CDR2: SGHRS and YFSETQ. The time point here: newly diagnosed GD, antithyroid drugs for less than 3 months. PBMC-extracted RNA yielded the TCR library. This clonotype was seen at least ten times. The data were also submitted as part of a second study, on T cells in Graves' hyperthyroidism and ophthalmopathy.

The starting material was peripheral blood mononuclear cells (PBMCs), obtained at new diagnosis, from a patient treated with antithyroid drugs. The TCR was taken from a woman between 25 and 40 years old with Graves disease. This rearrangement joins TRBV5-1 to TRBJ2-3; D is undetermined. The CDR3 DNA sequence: TGCGCCAGCAGCCAGCGACCTACCCGCACAGATACGCAGTATTTT. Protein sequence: CASSQRPTRTDTQYF.